The T cell receptor (beta chain) under discussion was sequenced for a study of blood T cell repertoires in COVID-19. Study background: The study drew acute and convalescent COVID-19 samples from the United States, Italy and Spain.

The CDR3 has 13 residues. Germline lookup yields CDR1 SGHAT and CDR2 FQNNGV. The V and J ends lost 9 bases and 8 bases respectively, with 19 bases between them. In the original processing: Nucleated cell number was recorded as an estimate derived from reference gene primer amplification. Produced via immunoSEQ multiplex PCR; TCRdb's table is partial and in-frame only. V, J and clone size are taken as reported in that table, and D and trimming were inferred from the DNA itself. Counted here are around 260,000 clones, about 85% occurring once; the ten biggest clones make up roughly 0.94%. This clone was detected only once.

The clonotype was recovered from a human donor with COVID-19, enrolled during active disease. The donor label of this sample is uncertain. Sequenced material: peripheral blood. J is TRBJ1-2 and V is TRBV11-2; tentatively, D is TRBD1 (5 bases). The CDR3 sequence is CASGAGDVGGYTF. The CDR3 DNA reads as TGTGCCAGTGGGGCGGGGGACGTTGGAGGCTACACCTTC.